These T cell receptor beta chains were read from a single sample in a study of tumor-infiltrating lymphocytes in primary liver carcinoma. MiXCR, applied by TCRdb to the multiplex PCR reads, yields one record per CDR3 protein. The profile covers about 96,000 distinct CDR3 sequences, with approximately 68% appearing a single time and around 25% taken by the ten largest. Sequenced input: tumor-adjacent normal liver tissue. The origin of the receptors is a man aged 35 to 55 with primary liver carcinoma and hepatitis B virus infection. The CDR3 runs from the conserved cysteine through the conserved F or W. Each record gives: D gene, J gene, V gene, clone size, CDR3 protein, CDR3 DNA. D genes are given only for firm matches. The size field is filled for only some rows; it gives once, few, many or a size class.

>NA|TRBJ2-2|TRBV11-2|NA
CASSLGMNTEELLF
TGTGCCAGCAGCTTAGGGATGAACACCGAGGAGCTGCTTTTT
>TRBD2|TRBJ2-5|TRBV29-1|once
CSAAPRTSGSGRYGQYF
TGCAGCGCAGCTCCCCGGACTAGCGGGAGTGGGCGCTACGGGCAATACTTC
>NA|TRBJ1-1|TRBV20-1|once
CSARIDGSFSEAFF
TGCAGTGCTAGGATCGACGGCTCCTTTTCTGAAGCTTTCTTT
>NA|TRBJ2-1|TRBV6-6|NA
CASSWNARNSYNEQFF
TGTGCCAGCAGCTGGAACGCACGGAACTCCTACAATGAGCAGTTCTTC
>NA|TRBJ2-2|TRBV13|once
CASSFTTTGSCFF
NA
>NA|TRBJ2-5|TRBV11-2|NA
CTSSLVSGSSLQETQYF
TGTACCAGCAGCTTAGTCAGTGGGAGCAGTCTGCAAGAGACCCAGTACTTC
>NA|TRBJ1-5|TRBV7-2|NA
CASSLFRAGNQPQHF
TGTGCCAGCAGCTTATTCAGGGCGGGCAATCAGCCCCAGCATTTT
>NA|TRBJ2-2|TRBV4-2|NA
CASSQEYTGELFF
TGTGCCAGCAGCCAAGAGTACACCGGGGAACTGTTTTTT
>TRBD1|TRBJ1-5|TRBV6-5|NA
CADRTGGFNQPQHF
TGTGCCGATAGGACAGGGGGCTTTAATCAGCCCCAGCATTTT
>NA|TRBJ2-2|TRBV29-1|NA
CSVEDAAGVPGELFF
TGCAGTGTTGAAGACGCCGCTGGAGTCCCCGGGGAGCTGTTTTTT
>TRBD2|TRBJ2-7|TRBV10-3|NA
CVISERELTNSEQYF
TGTGTCATCAGTGAGCGGGAACTAACCAATTCCGAGCAGTACTTC
>TRBD2|TRBJ2-1|TRBV6-5|NA
CTSSQVGGFNEQLF
TGTACCAGCAGCCAAGTCGGGGGGTTCAATGAGCAGTTATTC
>NA|TRBJ2-7|TRBV6-2/TRBV6-3|NA
CASSSVGAHEQYF
TGTGCCAGCAGTTCGGTCGGGGCGCACGAGCAGTACTTC
>NA|TRBJ2-7|TRBV6-1|NA
CASSEAPGEQYF
TGTGCCAGCAGTGAAGCGCCCGGCGAACAGTACTTC
>TRBD1|TRBJ2-7|TRBV11-2|NA
CASSIDLPGQGSYEQYF
TGTGCCAGCAGCATCGACCTGCCGGGACAGGGTAGCTACGAGCAGTACTTC
>NA|TRBJ2-1|TRBV11-2|NA
CASSLEVETEQLF
TGTGCCAGCAGCTTAGAGGTGGAAACTGAGCAGTTATTC
>NA|TRBJ2-1|TRBV28|few
CASSLTPDTGNEQFF
TGTGCCAGCAGTTTAACCCCCGATACGGGCAATGAGCAGTTCTTC
>NA|TRBJ2-5|TRBV12-2|NA
CASRFGTSGILETQYF
TGTGCAAGTCGCTTTGGGACTAGCGGGATTCTAGAGACCCAGTACTTC
>TRBD1|TRBJ2-5|TRBV4-1|many
CASSQRTGDQETQYF
TGCGCCAGCAGCCAAAGGACAGGGGACCAAGAGACCCAGTACTTC
>TRBD1|TRBJ2-1|TRBV5-4|NA
CVSSSGTGIAYNEQLF
TGTGTCAGCAGCTCTGGGACAGGGATCGCCTACAATGAGCAGCTCTTC
>TRBD2|TRBJ2-2|TRBV11-2|many
CASSSFSGRAEMNTGELFF
TGTGCCAGCAGCTCCTTTAGCGGGAGGGCAGAAATGAACACCGGGGAGCTGTTTTTT
>NA|TRBJ1-1|TRBV29-1|once
CIVTSGGEALF
TGCATCGTGACTTCTGGGGGAGAGGCTCTCTTT
>TRBD2|TRBJ2-3|TRBV4-1|once
CASNPSIGGTIGDTRYF
TGTGCCAGCAACCCGTCAATCGGCGGGACTATTGGAGATACGCGGTATTTT
>TRBD1|TRBJ2-1|TRBV5-4|many
CASSLGVGQGRRNEQFF
TGTGCCAGCAGCCTGGGGGTGGGACAGGGTCGACGCAATGAGCAGTTCTTC
>NA|TRBJ2-7|TRBV25-1|NA
CASSELVGEQYF
TGTGCTAGCAGTGAGCTAGTAGGCGAGCAGTACTTC
>NA|TRBJ2-7|TRBV29-1|NA
CSIGANSYEQYF
TGCAGCATCGGGGCCAACTCCTACGAGCAGTACTTC
>NA|TRBJ1-2|TRBV11-2|NA
CASSLEGYYGYTF
TGTGCCAGCAGCTTGGAGGGGTACTATGGTTACACCTTC
>NA|TRBJ2-3|TRBV12-3/TRBV12-4|many
CASSLAPGEDTQYF
TGTGCCAGCAGTTTAGCCCCGGGAGAAGATACGCAGTATTTT
>TRBD1|TRBJ2-1|TRBV29-1|large
CSGLPGQGVDEQFF
TGCAGCGGATTGCCGGGACAGGGGGTGGATGAGCAGTTCTTC
>NA|TRBJ2-1|TRBV11-2|NA
CTSSLGVGVHYEQFF
TGTACCAGCAGCTTAGGAGTGGGAGTTCACTATGAGCAGTTCTTC
>NA|TRBJ2-3|TRBV4-1|many
CASSVRAPDTQYF
TGCGCCAGCAGCGTTCGAGCTCCAGATACGCAGTATTTT
>TRBD1|TRBJ2-7|TRBV29-1|NA
CSVAIISGQPGEQYF
TGCAGCGTTGCTATAATCTCGGGACAGCCAGGCGAACAGTACTTC
>NA|TRBJ2-2|TRBV11-2|NA
CTSSLVALTGTGELFF
TGCACCAGCAGCTTAGTGGCGCTAACGGGAACCGGGGAGCTGTTTTTT
>TRBD2|TRBJ2-7|TRBV6-5|NA
CATSIWAGGPYEQHF
TGTGCCACGAGCATATGGGCGGGAGGCCCCTACGAGCAGCACTTC
>NA|TRBJ2-7|TRBV6-6|NA
CASSSLISEDPYEQYF
TGTGCCAGCAGTTCCCTCATTAGCGAGGATCCCTACGAGCAGTACTTC
>NA|TRBJ1-5|TRBV7-8|few
CASSLVRAQPQHF
TGTGCCAGCAGCTTAGTTAGGGCTCAGCCCCAGCATTTT
>NA|TRBJ2-7|TRBV11-2|NA
CASGLPVGISFEQYF
TGTGCCAGCGGCCTACCTGTGGGAATATCCTTCGAGCAGTACTTC
>NA|TRBJ2-2|TRBV6-1|few
CASSAIRRENTGELFF
TGTGCCAGCAGTGCTATCAGACGGGAGAACACCGGGGAGCTGTTTTTT
>NA|TRBJ2-2|TRBV10-1|many
CASSESSGITGELFF
TGCGCCAGCAGTGAGTCGTCCGGAATCACCGGGGAGCTGTTTTTT
>NA|TRBJ1-1|TRBV5-4|many
CASSSASTVGTEAFF
TGTGCCAGCAGCTCTGCCTCGACCGTTGGCACTGAAGCTTTCTTT
>NA|TRBJ1-1|TRBV11-2|few
CVSSLEGGTEAFF
TGTGTCAGTAGCTTAGAAGGGGGGACTGAAGCTTTCTTT
>TRBD1|TRBJ2-3|TRBV11-3|NA
CASSRGGQGEADTQYF
TGTGCCAGCAGCAGGGGAGGACAGGGGGAGGCAGATACGCAGTATTTT
>TRBD1|TRBJ2-6|TRBV6-5|NA
CTSSLWTGMKAGVNVLTF
TGTACCAGCAGTCTTTGGACAGGGATGAAAGCTGGTGTCAACGTCCTGACTTTT
>NA|TRBJ2-7|TRBV5-6|NA
CASRSARGEQYF
TGTGCCAGCAGATCTGCAAGGGGCGAGCAGTACTTC
>NA|TRBJ2-2|TRBV12-5|NA
CASGPPGAASTGEMFF
TGTGCTAGTGGTCCTCCGGGGGCCGCGAGCACCGGGGAGATGTTTTTT
>TRBD1|TRBJ2-7|TRBV7-8|once
CASSSGYRDRDQYF
TGTGCCAGCAGTTCAGGGTACAGGGACAGGGACCAGTACTTC
>NA|TRBJ1-5|TRBV11-2|NA
CAISRAGGHINQPQHF
TGTGCCATCAGCCGGGCGGGGGGACATATCAATCAGCCCCAGCATTTT
>NA|TRBJ2-2|TRBV11-1|NA
CVSSLVQGFTGELFF
TGTGTCAGCAGCTTAGTGCAGGGTTTCACCGGGGAGCTGTTTTTT
>TRBD2|TRBJ2-7|TRBV29-1|many
CSVEEVAGGGYEQYF
TGCAGCGTTGAAGAGGTAGCGGGAGGAGGGTACGAGCAGTACTTC
>NA|TRBJ2-3|TRBV7-8|NA
CASSPRVQSTDTQYF
TGTGCCAGTAGCCCGAGAGTCCAAAGCACAGATACGCAGTATTTT
>NA|TRBJ1-1|TRBV5-4|NA
CASSLGQELNTEAFF
TGTGCCAGCAGCTTGGGACAGGAGTTGAACACTGAAGCTTTCTTT
>NA|TRBJ1-3|TRBV11-2|NA
CVSSLFGDPGNTIYF
TGTGTCAGCAGCTTATTTGGGGATCCTGGAAACACCATATATTTT
>TRBD2|TRBJ2-5|TRBV11-3|many
CASSEAGVQETQYF
TGTGCCAGCAGCGAAGCGGGAGTTCAAGAGACCCAGTACTTC
>NA|TRBJ2-1|TRBV6-2/TRBV6-3|NA
CVSSYSTSSNNEQFF
TGTGTCAGCAGTTACTCGACTAGTAGTAACAATGAGCAGTTCTTC
>NA|TRBJ2-7|TRBV11-2|once
CVSSLDPSRYEQYF
TGTGTCAGCAGCTTAGATCCGTCAAGGTACGAGCAGTACTTC
>TRBD2|TRBJ2-3|TRBV11-1|large
CASSLGTSTQTDTQYF
TGTGCCAGCAGCCTCGGGACTAGCACACAAACAGATACGCAGTATTTT